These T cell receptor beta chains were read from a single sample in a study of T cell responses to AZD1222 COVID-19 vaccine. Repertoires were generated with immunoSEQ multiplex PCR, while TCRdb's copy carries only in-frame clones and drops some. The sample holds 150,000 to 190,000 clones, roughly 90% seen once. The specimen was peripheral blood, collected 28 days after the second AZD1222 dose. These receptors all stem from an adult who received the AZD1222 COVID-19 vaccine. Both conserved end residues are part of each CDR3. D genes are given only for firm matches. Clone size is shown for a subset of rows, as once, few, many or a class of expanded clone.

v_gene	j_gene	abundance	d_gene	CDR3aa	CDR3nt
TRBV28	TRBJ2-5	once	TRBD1	CASTQPGTGRDQYF	TGTGCCAGCACCCAACCGGGGACAGGGAGGGACCAGTACTTC
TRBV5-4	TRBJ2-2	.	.	CASSLDQGAGELFF	TGTGCCAGCAGTTTAGACCAAGGGGCCGGGGAGCTGTTTTTT
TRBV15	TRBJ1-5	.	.	CATSRDLVRLENQPQHF	TGTGCCACCAGCAGAGATCTGGTGCGTTTGGAAAATCAGCCCCAGCATTTT
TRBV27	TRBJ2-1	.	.	CASSLSIANEQFF	TGTGCCAGCAGTTTATCTATAGCCAATGAGCAGTTCTTC
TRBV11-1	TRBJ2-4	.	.	CASSSGPGFQYF	TGTGCCAGCAGCTCAGGACCGGGCTTTCAGTACTTC
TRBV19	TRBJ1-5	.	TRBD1	CASNNRDRRLEPQHF	TGTGCCAGTAACAACCGGGACAGGAGGCTGGAACCCCAGCATTTT
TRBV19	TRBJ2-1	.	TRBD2	CASRGTSGSLRWAEQFF	TGTGCCAGTAGAGGGACTAGCGGGAGTCTTAGGTGGGCTGAGCAGTTCTTC
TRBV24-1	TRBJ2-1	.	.	CATSDLSRDKGEQFF	TGTGCCACCAGTGATTTATCCAGGGATAAGGGTGAGCAGTTCTTC
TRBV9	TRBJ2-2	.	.	CASSVASSPGELFF	TGTGCCAGCAGCGTAGCTAGTAGTCCCGGGGAGCTGTTTTTT
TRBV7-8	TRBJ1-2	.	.	CASSLGIGGANYGYTF	TGTGCCAGCAGCTTAGGGATTGGGGGAGCTAACTATGGCTACACCTTC
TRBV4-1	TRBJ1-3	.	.	CASSHPREYSGNTIYF	TGCGCCAGCAGCCACCCCCGGGAGTATTCTGGAAACACCATATATTTT
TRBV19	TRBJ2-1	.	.	CAPRGYSYNEQFF	TGTGCCCCACGGGGATACTCCTACAATGAGCAGTTCTTC
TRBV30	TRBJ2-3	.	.	CAWNQMAYTDTQYF	TGTGCCTGGAATCAAATGGCCTACACAGATACGCAGTATTTT
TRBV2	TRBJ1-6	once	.	CASRNSDYNSPLHF	TGTGCCAGCAGAAACAGTGACTATAATTCACCCCTCCACTTT
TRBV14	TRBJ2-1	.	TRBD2	CASSQDRLGGKFF	TGTGCCAGCAGCCAAGATCGTTTGGGAGGGAAGTTCTTC
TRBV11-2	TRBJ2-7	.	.	CASSLVGGGATYEQYF	TGTGCCAGCAGCTTAGTGGGTGGGGGGGCTACCTACGAGCAGTACTTC
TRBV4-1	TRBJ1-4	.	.	CASSGGPNEKLFF	TGCGCCAGCAGCGGGGGCCCTAATGAAAAACTGTTTTTT
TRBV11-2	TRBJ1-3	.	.	CASSLAARGGNTIYF	TGTGCCAGCAGCTTAGCGGCCAGGGGTGGAAACACCATATATTTT
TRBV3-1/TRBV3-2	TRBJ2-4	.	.	CASSQGAKNIQYF	TGTGCCAGCAGCCAAGGGGCCAAAAACATTCAGTACTTC
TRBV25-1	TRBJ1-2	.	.	CASTFGQSYGYTF	TGTGCCAGCACCTTCGGCCAGAGTTATGGCTACACCTTC
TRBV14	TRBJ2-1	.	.	CASSPRGHGNEQFF	TGTGCCAGCAGCCCCCGGGGTCACGGTAATGAGCAGTTCTTC
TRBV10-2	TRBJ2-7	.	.	CASSELGEPYEQYF	TGCGCCAGCAGTGAGCTAGGGGAACCCTACGAGCAGTACTTC
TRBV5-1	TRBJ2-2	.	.	CASRREPRPVGLFF	TGCGCCAGCCGCCGGGAGCCACGGCCGGTGGGGCTGTTTTTT
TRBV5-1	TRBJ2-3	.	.	CASSLAGDTQYF	TGCGCCAGCAGCTTGGCCGGGGATACGCAGTATTTT
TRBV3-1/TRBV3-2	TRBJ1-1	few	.	CASSHGGRGTEAFF	TGTGCCAGCAGCCATGGGGGCCGAGGCACTGAAGCTTTCTTT
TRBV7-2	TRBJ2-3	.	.	CASSFGRERGTQYF	TGTGCCAGCAGCTTTGGCCGGGAAAGGGGTACGCAGTATTTT
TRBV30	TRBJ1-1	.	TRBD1	CAYSTGVITEAFF	TGTGCCTACTCGACAGGGGTTATTACTGAAGCTTTCTTT
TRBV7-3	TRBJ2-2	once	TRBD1	CASSFQGTGYTGELFF	TGTGCCAGCAGCTTCCAAGGGACAGGATACACCGGGGAGCTGTTTTTT
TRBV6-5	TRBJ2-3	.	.	CASRGGTTRGDTQYF	TGTGCCAGCAGAGGGGGGACCACCAGAGGGGATACGCAGTATTTT
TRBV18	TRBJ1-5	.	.	CASSPSIDQPQHF	TGTGCCAGCTCACCGTCCATCGATCAGCCCCAGCATTTT
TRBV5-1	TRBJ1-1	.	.	CASSWSGSYEAFF	TGCGCCAGCAGCTGGAGCGGGTCCTATGAAGCTTTCTTT
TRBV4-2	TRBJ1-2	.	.	CASSQDRAGANYGYTF	TGTGCCAGCAGCCAAGATCGGGCGGGGGCTAACTATGGCTACACCTTC
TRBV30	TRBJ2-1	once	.	CAWRGWGPYNEQFF	TGTGCCTGGAGGGGGTGGGGCCCTTACAATGAGCAGTTCTTC
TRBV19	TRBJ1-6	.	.	CASRPRRQLNSPLHF	TGTGCCAGTAGACCCCGGAGACAGCTCAATTCACCCCTCCACTTT
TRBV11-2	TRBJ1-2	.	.	CASSFQGYGYTF	TGTGCCAGCAGCTTTCAGGGCTATGGCTACACCTTC
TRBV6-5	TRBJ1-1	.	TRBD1	CASRIQGDGNTEAFF	TGTGCCAGCAGGATACAGGGGGATGGTAACACTGAAGCTTTCTTT
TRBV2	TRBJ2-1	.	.	CASAMDEYNEQFF	TGTGCCAGCGCGATGGACGAATACAATGAGCAGTTCTTC
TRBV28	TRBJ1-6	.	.	CASSSPLGAYNSPLHF	TGTGCCAGCAGTTCCCCCTTAGGAGCCTATAATTCACCCCTCCACTTT
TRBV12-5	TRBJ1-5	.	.	CASGLVLVGGDLTPYSNQPQHF	TGTGCTAGTGGTTTGGTACTAGTAGGGGGAGATCTAACCCCATATAGCAATCAGCCCCAGCATTTT
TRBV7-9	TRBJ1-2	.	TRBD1	CASSSTGGGYTF	TGTGCCAGCAGCTCCACAGGGGGTGGCTACACCTTC
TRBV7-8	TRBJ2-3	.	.	CASSLASVARSHTQYF	TGTGCCAGCAGCTTAGCGTCGGTAGCCCGCTCACATACGCAGTATTTT
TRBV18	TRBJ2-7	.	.	CASSPPGSAGNPYEQYF	TGTGCCAGCTCACCACCGGGGAGTGCGGGAAACCCCTACGAGCAGTACTTC
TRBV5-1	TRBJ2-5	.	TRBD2	CASSLHKETSDRTQYF	TGCGCCAGCAGCTTGCATAAGGAGACTAGCGATCGGACCCAGTACTTC
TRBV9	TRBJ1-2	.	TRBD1	CASSVGRTGDYGYTF	TGTGCCAGCAGCGTAGGGAGGACAGGGGACTATGGCTACACCTTC
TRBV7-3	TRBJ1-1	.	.	CASSLMRNTEAFF	TGTGCCAGCAGCCTAATGCGGAACACTGAAGCTTTCTTT
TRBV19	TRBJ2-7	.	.	CASSPLGGDEQYF	TGTGCCAGTAGTCCCTTAGGGGGTGATGAGCAGTACTTC
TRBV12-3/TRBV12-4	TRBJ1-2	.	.	CASSFSYGYTF	TGTGCCAGCAGCTTCAGCTATGGCTACACCTTC
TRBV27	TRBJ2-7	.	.	CASSIYMGKGEQYF	TGTGCCAGCAGTATATACATGGGGAAGGGCGAGCAGTACTTC
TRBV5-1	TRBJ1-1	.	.	CASSPDLGVGTEAFF	TGCGCCAGCAGCCCCGACCTTGGGGTTGGGACTGAAGCTTTCTTT